This TCR beta chain was identified during a study of blood T cell repertoires in COVID-19. Looked up from germline, CDR1 is MDHEN and CDR2 is SYDVKM. The CDR3 runs 15 residues. After removal of 7 bases from V and 1 base from J, the junction contained 7 bases not matched to a gene. Study processing details: Amplification from reference gene primers served as the basis for estimated nucleated cell counts. Repertoires were generated with immunoSEQ multiplex PCR, while TCRdb's copy carries only in-frame clones and drops some. V and J calls and clone size are given by that table; D and trimming were obtained from the DNA. The sample records over 150,000 clones, approximately 86% being singletons.

Sequencing was performed on peripheral blood. V is TRBV28 and J is TRBJ2-7; 10 bases align to TRBD1. The clonotype comes from a man aged 30-40 years with acute or convalescent COVID-19. The chain's CDR3 is CASTGPGQGSYEQYF. Here the CDR3 DNA reads TGTGCCAGCACCGGACCGGGACAGGGGTCCTACGAGCAGTACTTC. Full variable domain (outside the CDR3, taken from reference TRBV28 and TRBJ2-7): DVKVTQSSRYLVKRTGEKVFLECVQDMDHENMFWYRQDPGLGLRLIYFSYDVKMKEKGDIPEGYSVSREKKERFSLILESASTNQTSMYLCASTGPGQGSYEQYFGPGTRLTVT.